This TCR beta chain appears in the sequencing data of a study of blood T cell repertoires in COVID-19. Study-level information: Acute and convalescent COVID-19 specimens originated in the United States, Italy and Spain.

Source study methods: Scientists estimated how many nucleated cells there were by amplifying reference gene primers. Produced via immunoSEQ multiplex PCR; TCRdb's table is partial and in-frame only. V, J and clone size are taken as reported in that table, and D and trimming were inferred from the DNA itself. This sample has 390,000 or so clones, with around 90% found just once. The CDR3 length is 14 residues. J lost 5 bases, V lost 4 bases, and 5 bases had no gene match. Germline V gene data show CDR1 as KGHDR and CDR2 as SFDVKD. The sequence was collected from a woman aged 25-40 years with COVID-19, enrolled during active disease. Sequencing was performed on peripheral blood. This rearrangement joins TRBV24-1 to TRBJ2-5; 8 nucleotides align to TRBD1. Here the CDR3 DNA reads TGTGCCACCAGTGAGACAGGGGTTTCTGAGACCCAGTACTTC. The encoded protein is CATSETGVSETQYF.